The clone carrying this T cell receptor (beta chain) has more than one count but fewer than ten. Antigen: not known. V was clipped by 3 bases and J by 10 bases; unmatched bases: 9. The CDR3 consists of 15 residues. From germline, CDR1 is SEHNR and CDR2 FQNEAQ (reference sequence). Single viable CD3+CD4+CD8-CD45RO+ cells were sorted as the memory CD4+ T cells. CD4+ T cells were isolated by positive magnetic selection. The sample is drawn from a study of memory CD4+ T cells and cytomegalovirus serostatus. At the level of the study: Of the healthy Belgian adults, 8 to 10 were CMV seropositive and about 24 seronegative.

General study results and limits: The CMV-associated TCR signature appears largely within the CD4+ memory repertoire.

Original handling: After removing out-of-frame reads, 2 million to 2.5 million distinct TCRbeta sequences remained. Sequencing was performed with immunoSEQ multiplex PCR; in TCRdb, only in-frame clones are kept and a portion is missing. V, J and clone size reflect that table, while D and trimming were determined from the DNA. Of approximately 74,000 clones in the sample, roughly three quarters were seen once. The sequenced sample consisted of memory CD4+ T cells from blood. The TCR sequence derives from an adult in good health and CMV-seropositive. This chain connects TRBV7-9 to TRBJ1-6; 7 nucleotides line up with TRBD1. The CDR3 coding sequence is TGTGCCAGCAGCTTTCAGACAGGGATGGTCTCACCCCTCCACTTT. Its translation: CASSFQTGMVSPLHF.